One sample yielded the 21 T cell receptor beta chains listed below, sequenced in a study of PD-1 blockade in classical Hodgkin lymphoma. Every patient had relapsed following autologous stem cell transplantation, and cohorts differed in brentuximab vedotin exposure. Assay: immunoSEQ multiplex PCR; the TCRdb copy retains only in-frame clones and omits some. The sample lists fewer than 100,000 clones; under 90% were seen once. The sequencing used peripheral blood mononuclear cells (PBMCs), collected at baseline. These receptors were obtained from a human donor with classical Hodgkin lymphoma.

This chain uses TRBV4-2 with TRBJ2-1; 8 bases line up with TRBD2. V shed 3 bases, J shed 5 bases, and the junction held 9 bases outside the gene matches. This CDR3 is 16 amino acids long. Per germline, CDR1 LGHNA and CDR2 YNFKEQ. Here the CDR3 DNA reads TGTGCCAGCAGCCATCGGACTAGCATAGGGAACAATGAGCAGTTCTTC. Translation: CASSHRTSIGNNEQFF.

The gene calls are TRBV15 and TRBJ2-5; a weak D match, TRBD1 (6 bases). There are 17 residues in the CDR3. Per the germline V gene, CDR1 is LNHNV and CDR2 is YYDKDF (reference sequence). V was clipped by 0 bases and J by 5 bases, with 19 bases between them. The CDR3 protein is CATSRDLLGPQGETQYF. The DNA for the CDR3 is TGTGCCACCAGCAGAGATCTTTTGGGCCCCCAGGGGGAGACCCAGTACTTC.

Concerning this clone itself: The same CDR3 also results from other DNA sequences found in this sample. This chain joins TRBV5-4 and TRBJ2-7; D unresolved. Germline V gene lookup returns CDR1 SGHNT and CDR2 YYREEE (reference sequence). The V end lost 3 bases, the J end lost 1 base, and 5 bases lay between the germline ends. The CDR3 sequence is 12 residues long. The CDR3: CASSSNSYEQYF. The CDR3 coding sequence is TGTGCCAGCAGCTCAAATTCCTACGAGCAGTACTTC.

The table lists this clone with a count of one. The rearrangement joins TRBV7-2 to TRBJ1-2, with 7 bases lining up with TRBD1. Germline CDR1 reads SGHTA; CDR2 reads FQGNSA. V lost 5 bases to trimming and J lost 4 bases; unmatched junction nucleotides: 7. CDR3 length: 14 amino acids. CDR3 bases: TGTGCCAGCAGCGAAAGACAGGGTGGCTATGGCTACACCTTC. It encodes CASSERQGGYGYTF.

The rearrangement links TRBV19 to TRBJ2-7; D gene ambiguous. V was clipped by 3 bases and J by 4 bases, with 13 bases between them. The CDR3 loop spans 14 amino acids. Germline V gene sequence: CDR1 LNHDA, CDR2 SQIVND (reference sequence). Here the CDR3 DNA reads TGTGCCAGTAGTATGAGTCTTATGGGATACGAGCAGTACTTC. It translates to CASSMSLMGYEQYF.

The chain carries TRBV4-2 and TRBJ2-1, with 12 positions matching TRBD2. The CDR3 consists of 16 residues. J lost 12 bases, V lost 0 bases, and 9 bases had no gene match. CDR1 and CDR2 (germline): LGHNA, YNFKEQ. The CDR3: CASSQDAASGGVAQFF. CDR3 nucleotide sequence: TGTGCCAGCAGCCAAGATGCGGCTAGCGGGGGGGTAGCGCAGTTCTTC.

The V and J genes are TRBV4-3 and TRBJ1-1; possible D gene TRBD1, 6 bases. The CDR3 spans 13 residues. In germline, CDR1 is LGHNA, CDR2 YSLEER. V lost 5 bases, J lost 5 bases, and 12 bases lay in between. In DNA form, the CDR3 reads TGCGCCAGCAGCGGGGGCGCGGGGACTGAAGCTTTCTTT. Translated: CASSGGAGTEAFF.

The chain is built from TRBV19 and TRBJ2-1; TRBD2 aligns across 10 bases. V shed 8 bases, J shed 3 bases, and the junction held 10 bases outside the gene matches. Germline values: CDR1 LNHDA, CDR2 SQIVND (reference sequence). The CDR3 runs 16 residues. CDR3 coding DNA: TGTGCCAGTTCCCTTCTTCTAGCGGGAGTCTACAATGAGCAGTTCTTC. This sequence encodes CASSLLLAGVYNEQFF.

This chain connects TRBV7-8 to TRBJ2-1, with a tentative D call TRBD2 (6 bases). The CDR3 consists of 17 residues. Per germline, CDR1 SGHVS and CDR2 FQNEAQ. Trimming removed 4 bases from V and 4 bases from J, with 20 bases in between. The CDR3 DNA follows: TGTGCCAGCAGCTCGACGGACTACCTCCAACTATACAATGAGCAGTTCTTC. Protein sequence: CASSSTDYLQLYNEQFF.

The chain links TRBV5-4 to TRBJ2-5; D not certain. CDR3 length: 13 amino acids. Germline CDR1 is SGHNT and CDR2 is YYREEE (reference sequence). V was clipped by 4 bases and J by 9 bases, with 16 bases between them. CDR3 sequence: CASSHKRGEAQYF. CDR3 sequence (DNA): TGTGCCAGCAGCCACAAGAGAGGTGAGGCCCAGTACTTC.

The chain has TRBV7-9 and TRBJ2-7, with 10 bases that match TRBD1. The V and J ends lost 1 base and 7 bases, in that order; junction bases with no gene match: 4. The CDR3 loop spans 14 amino acids. Germline V gene data show CDR1 as SEHNR and CDR2 as FQNEAQ (reference sequence). CDR3 bases: TGTGCCAGCAGCTTAGTGGGACAGGGGAGGGAGCAGTACTTC. Its protein is CASSLVGQGREQYF. Supplemented by reference TRBV7-9 and TRBJ2-7, the full variable domain reads DTGVSQNPRHKITKRGQNVTFRCDPISEHNRLYWYRQTLGQGPEFLTYFQNEAQLEKSRLLSDRFSAERPKGSFSTLEIQRTEQGDSAMYLCASSLVGQGREQYFGPGTRLTVT.

This clone appeared a few times. The chain employs TRBV9 and TRBJ2-2, with 10 bases aligning to TRBD1. Per the germline V gene, CDR1 is SGDLS and CDR2 is YYNGEE. J gave up 9 bases and V 3 bases, and 8 bases lay outside the gene matches. CDR3 size: 15 residues. For the CDR3, the DNA is TGTGCCAGCAGCGACCCGACAGGGGGCGCTTGGGAGCTGTTTTTT. Its translation is CASSDPTGGAWELFF.

CDR3 DNA: TGTGCCAGCAGCTCCAAGACAGAAGAGACCCAGTACTTC. Protein sequence: CASSSKTEETQYF. The rearrangement uses TRBV28 and TRBJ2-5; D perhaps matches TRBD1 (5 bases). CDR3 size: 13 residues. V was clipped by 6 bases and J by 3 bases, with 11 bases between them. Germline V gene data show CDR1 as MDHEN and CDR2 as SYDVKM.

V is TRBV14 and J is TRBJ1-2; the D gene is possibly TRBD1 (6 bases). This CDR3 spans 16 amino acids. Germline CDR1 SGHDN, CDR2 FVKESK. V lost 0 bases and J lost 4, with 15 bases in between. The CDR3 DNA follows: TGTGCCAGCAGCCAAGATCTGGGGGGCAGGGTCTATGGCTACACCTTC. Protein: CASSQDLGGRVYGYTF.

The chain has TRBV13 and TRBJ2-5; TRBD2 is a possible D gene (5 bases). This CDR3 spans 11 amino acids. The V and J ends lost 4 bases and 5 bases respectively, with 5 bases between them. Per the germline V gene, CDR1 is PRHDT and CDR2 is FYEKMQ (reference sequence). As DNA, the CDR3 is TGTGCCAGCAGCTCGGGGGAGACCCAGTACTTC. Translating gives CASSSGETQYF.

The V and J genes are TRBV7-9 and TRBJ2-7; D uncertain. The CDR3 is 11 residues long. The germline V gene encodes CDR1 SEHNR and CDR2 FQNEAQ (reference sequence). V lost 3 bases and J 5 bases, leaving 5 bases between the germline ends. The CDR3 loop is CASSFQNEQYF. In nucleotides, the CDR3 is TGTGCCAGCAGCTTTCAAAACGAGCAGTACTTC.

This sequence joins TRBV28 and TRBJ1-5; D not certain. Trimming cost V 4 bases and J 3 bases, with 4 bases left between them. Germline V lookup: CDR1 MDHEN, CDR2 SYDVKM. This CDR3 spans 12 amino acids. Written as DNA, the CDR3 is TGTGCCAGCAGTTCTATCAATCAGCCCCAGCATTTT. Residues: CASSSINQPQHF.

This clone was found a few times. The rearrangement links TRBV25-1 to TRBJ1-1; D gene uncertain. CDR1 MGHDK and CDR2 SYGVNS come from the germline V gene. There are 14 residues in the CDR3. V lost 5 bases to trimming and J lost 2 bases, with 12 bases between them. The CDR3: CASSPLTANTEAFF. CDR3 nucleotide sequence: TGTGCCAGCAGTCCACTGACGGCAAACACTGAAGCTTTCTTT.

V usage is TRBV4-1 and J usage is TRBJ2-7; no definite D call. The germline V and J ends were trimmed by 1 base and 5 bases, with 9 bases remaining between them. The CDR3 is 13 amino acids. CDR1 and CDR2 (germline): MGHRA, YSYEKL. The CDR3 DNA reads TGCGCCAGCAGCCAAGCAGGTAACGACGAGCAGTACTTC. This encodes CASSQAGNDEQYF.

The chain uses TRBV11-3 and TRBJ1-1; no reliable D call. CDR1 SGHNT and CDR2 YENEEA come from the germline V gene. With 1 base removed from V and 2 bases from J, the gap between germline ends came to 5 bases. This CDR3 is 13 amino acids long. CDR3 amino acids: CASSLGANTEAFF. The CDR3 DNA is TGTGCCAGCAGCTTAGGGGCCAACACTGAAGCTTTCTTT.

The chain recombines TRBV5-1 with TRBJ2-3; 9 nucleotides align to TRBD2. CDR3 length: 16 amino acids. With V trimmed by 0 bases and J by 2 bases, 4 bases remained unmatched. Germline V gene sequence: CDR1 SGHRS, CDR2 YFSETQ. The CDR3 here is CASSLGASGNTDTQYF. The CDR3 DNA sequence: TGCGCCAGCAGCTTGGGGGCTAGCGGGAACACAGATACGCAGTATTTT.